This T cell receptor beta chain is from a study of T cell repertoires in ileal Crohn's disease. Lamina propria lymphocytes from surgical specimens were isolated on a density gradient before sorting. The CDR3 length is 15 residues. Trimming stripped 6 bases from V and 0 bases from J, with 14 bases between. Germline assignment: CDR1 MNHEY and CDR2 SMNVEV (reference sequence). The method was immunoSEQ multiplex PCR; TCRdb's version includes in-frame clones alone and lacks a portion of them. This sample has 350 to 450 clones, with approximately 73% found just once. The V gene is TRBV27, the J gene TRBJ1-2; D uncertain. The clonotype originates from an adult with Crohn's disease. Material: CD8+ T cells sorted from the ileum. CDR3 nucleotides: TGTGCCAGCAGCCTCCGGGGTGTAGCTAACTATGGCTACACCTTC. This translates into CASSLRGVANYGYTF.